These 20 T cell receptor beta chains came from one sample sequenced in a study of T cells in Graves' hyperthyroidism and ophthalmopathy. From RNA transcripts, TCR beta CDR3 regions were amplified. The HTBI primer set was used in a first-round RT-PCR of the TCR CDR3. TCRdb reprocessed the multiplex PCR reads via MiXCR and lists one record per CDR3 protein. The repertoire holds some 250,000 distinct CDR3 sequences, 13% to 15% seen once, with over 30% in the top ten. Sequencing was done on a sample of blood. Receptors originate from a woman in her 50s with Graves' hyperthyroidism that later progressed to Graves' ophthalmopathy.

The DNA of the CDR3 is TGTGCCAGCAGTTCTCACAGGGGGACGAACAATGAGCAGTTCTTC. This translates into CASSSHRGTNNEQFF. The chain recombines TRBV12-3 or TRBV12-4 with TRBJ2-1, with 8 positions matching TRBD1. The V and J ends lost 4 bases and 5 bases, in that order; junction bases with no gene match: 7. The CDR3 spans 15 residues.

This chain links TRBV3-1 with TRBJ2-1; D gene ambiguous. The length of the CDR3 is 16 residues. The V end lost 4 bases, the J end lost 2 bases, and 15 bases lay between the germline ends. Germline-derived CDR1 and CDR2 are LGHDT and YNNKEL (reference sequence). CDR3 sequence (DNA): TGTGCCAGCAGCCCTTCATCGGGTTTCCCCTACAATGAGCAGTTCTTC. This codes for CASSPSSGFPYNEQFF.

This clonotype came up many times. This chain joins TRBV2 and TRBJ2-7; D is unclear. V lost 3 bases, J lost 3 bases, and 12 bases lay in between. The CDR3 extends over 14 amino acids. Germline V gives CDR1 SNHLY, CDR2 FYNNEI. The CDR3 DNA reads as TGTGCCAGCAGTGAGGACCCTAAGCTCTACGAGCAGTACTTC. Its translation: CASSEDPKLYEQYF. The full variable domain, in which reference TRBV2 and TRBJ2-7 provide the parts outside the CDR3, is EPEVTQTPSHQVTQMGQEVILRCVPISNHLYFYWYRQILGQKVEFLVSFYNNEISEKSEIFDDQFSVERPDGSNFTLKIRSTKLEDSAMYFCASSEDPKLYEQYFGPGTRLTVT.

This clonotype was detected many times. The chain joins TRBV11-2 to TRBJ2-1; D call uncertain. The V and J ends lost 5 bases and 0 bases respectively, with 14 bases between them. Per the germline V gene, CDR1 is SGHAT and CDR2 is FQNNGV. The CDR3 has 16 residues. CDR3: CASSKLGALSYNEQFF. As DNA, the CDR3 is TGTGCCAGCAGCAAATTGGGCGCCCTCTCCTACAATGAGCAGTTCTTC.

This clonotype was observed many times. The J gene is TRBJ1-1, the V gene TRBV5-1; D possibly corresponds to TRBD1 (6 bases). CDR1 SGHRS and CDR2 YFSETQ come from the germline V gene. V lost 4 bases to trimming and J lost 1 base, with 14 bases between them. This CDR3 contains 15 residues. CDR3 region: CASSRQGQGNTEAFF. Here the CDR3 DNA reads TGCGCCAGCAGCAGGCAGGGGCAGGGGAACACTGAAGCTTTCTTT.

V is TRBV28 and J is TRBJ2-1; D unclear. From germline, CDR1 is MDHEN and CDR2 SYDVKM. V lost 6 bases, J lost 4 bases, and 16 bases lay in between. The CDR3 runs 15 residues. This CDR3 reads CASSLMVRVYNEQFF. In nucleotides, the CDR3 is TGTGCCAGCAGCTTAATGGTCAGAGTTTACAATGAGCAGTTCTTC.

The count of this clonotype is one. The chain links TRBV10-3 to TRBJ1-2, with 10 bases fitting TRBD1. The CDR3 length is 14 residues. Germline CDR1 and CDR2: ENHRY and SYGVKD. V shed 7 bases and J 6 bases; nucleotides not matched to a gene: 8. This chain's CDR3 is CAITQDRGRDGYTF. The DNA for the CDR3 is TGTGCCATCACCCAAGACAGGGGGCGGGATGGCTACACCTTC.

The chain has TRBV4-1 and TRBJ1-5, with D hard to call. Germline CDR1 reads MGHRA; CDR2 reads YSYEKL. Trimming pared 1 base from V and 9 bases from J, leaving 19 bases between. The CDR3 runs 16 residues. The CDR3 sequence: CASSQADGVPRMPQHF. The DNA for the CDR3 is TGCGCCAGCAGCCAAGCTGACGGAGTACCCCGGATGCCCCAGCATTTT.

This clonotype showed up many times. This chain uses TRBV18 with TRBJ2-1, with D possibly being TRBD2 (6 bases). Trimming stripped 0 bases from V and 3 bases from J, with 15 bases between. CDR3 size: 17 residues. Per the germline V gene, CDR1 is KGHSH and CDR2 is LQKENI. The CDR3 DNA sequence: TGTGCCAGCTCACCACCACTCCCCGCGGGAATCTACAATGAGCAGTTCTTC. This sequence encodes CASSPPLPAGIYNEQFF.

This clonotype was seen at least ten times. V gene TRBV12-3 or TRBV12-4 combines with J gene TRBJ1-1, with TRBD1 matching over 7 bases. This CDR3 is 14 amino acids long. V shed 6 bases and J 4 bases; nucleotides not matched to a gene: 8. In DNA form, the CDR3 reads TGTGCCAGCAGGACAACCTCAGGGGGCACTGAAGCTTTCTTT. Protein: CASRTTSGGTEAFF.

This clonotype turned up a few times. The rearrangement uses TRBV20-1 and TRBJ2-1, with TRBD2 as a possible D gene (6 bases). Germline CDR1 DFQATT, CDR2 SNEGSKA (reference sequence). V was shortened by 5 bases and J by 8 bases, with 16 bases between the two germline ends. The CDR3 is made up of 13 amino acids. CDR3 coding DNA: TGCAGTGCTTACTCCGGGAGTGTAGATGAGCAGTTCTTC. This encodes CSAYSGSVDEQFF.

This clonotype was detected only once. With a much larger clone just one base away, this may be a read error. This chain joins TRBV6-1 and TRBJ2-1; D gene ambiguous. CDR1 and CDR2 (germline): MNHNS, SASEGT. CDR3 size: 13 residues. The CDR3 DNA is TGTGCCAGCCGGAGTGCTACCTACAATGAGCAGCTCTTC. This sequence encodes CASRSATYNEQLF.

This clonotype showed up just a few times. V usage is TRBV20-1 and J usage is TRBJ2-1; 10 bases map to TRBD2. Germline-derived CDR1 and CDR2 are DFQATT and SNEGSKA (reference sequence). J was trimmed by 7 bases and V by 3 bases; bases with no gene match: 12. The CDR3 has 16 residues. As DNA, the CDR3 is TGCAGTGCTAGCCCTCTAGGAGCGGGAGGGAGGAATGAGCAGTTCTTC. Translating gives CSASPLGAGGRNEQFF.

This clonotype was detected a few times. A single base separates this from a much larger clone, so it may be a read error. This chain joins TRBV27 and TRBJ1-1; D is unresolved. CDR1 is MNHEY and CDR2 is SMNVEV in the germline V gene (reference sequence). V shed 5 bases and J shed 8 bases, with 18 bases lying between them. The CDR3 consists of 14 residues. The CDR3 nucleotides read TGTGCCAGCAGTGGGGTGGCTAGGAGGGAAGAAGCTTTCTTT. Encoded protein: CASSGVARREEAFF.

This clonotype was seen ten or more times. The chain carries TRBV6-1 and TRBJ2-4; TRBD1 agrees at 8 bases. Germline CDR1 is MNHNS and CDR2 is SASEGT. Losses at the gene ends were 4 bases for V and 7 bases for J; bases not matched to a gene: 6. The CDR3 has 14 residues. The CDR3 loop is CASSVQGERNIQYF. DNA of the CDR3: TGTGCCAGCAGTGTACAGGGGGAACGGAACATTCAGTACTTC.

This clonotype occurred many times. The chain joins TRBV20-1 to TRBJ1-5, with a possible D match to TRBD1 (5 bases). Germline V gene lookup returns CDR1 DFQATT and CDR2 SNEGSKA (reference sequence). The CDR3 runs to 13 residues. Trimming stripped 8 bases from V and 4 bases from J, with 15 bases between. CDR3: CSTLGARNQPQHF. The CDR3 region has the DNA TGCAGTACCCTTGGGGCAAGGAATCAGCCCCAGCATTTT.

This clonotype was detected a few times. This rearrangement joins TRBV7-9 to TRBJ2-2; D unclear. Germline V lookup: CDR1 SEHNR, CDR2 FQNEAQ (reference sequence). V dropped 10 bases and J dropped 3 bases, with 12 bases sitting between them. This CDR3 region has 13 residues. CDR3 coding DNA: TGTGCCACCTTGGACGTAGACACCGGGGAGCTGTTTTTT. This sequence encodes CATLDVDTGELFF.

This clonotype was seen a handful of times. A read error is possible here, since a much larger clone lies one base away. This chain uses TRBV27 with TRBJ2-1, with 8 bases lining up with TRBD1. CDR3 size: 16 residues. Germline values: CDR1 MNHEY, CDR2 SMNVEV (reference sequence). CDR3 nucleotide sequence: TGTGCCAGCAGCCCCAGTTGGGACAGGTCCTACAATGAGCAGTCCTTC. Protein: CASSPSWDRSYNEQSF.

This clonotype has a count of ten or more. The rearrangement uses TRBV5-8 and TRBJ2-5; TRBD2 aligns across 11 bases. The CDR3 extends over 18 amino acids. Germline lookup yields CDR1 SGHTS and CDR2 YDEGEE. Germline trimming cut 1 base from V and 4 bases from J; bases unmatched to any gene: 12. Written as DNA, the CDR3 is TGTGCCAGCAGCTTGTTTCTAGCGGGAGGCAACAATGGAGAGACCCAGTACTTC. This translates into CASSLFLAGGNNGETQYF.

This clonotype was counted a few times. The CDR3 loop is CAISEGTWEGNEQFF. The CDR3 coding sequence is TGTGCCATCAGTGAGGGAACCTGGGAGGGTAATGAGCAGTTCTTC. V gene TRBV10-3 combines with J gene TRBJ2-1, with 7 bases fitting TRBD2. The CDR3 covers 15 residues. With V trimmed by 2 bases and J by 7 bases, 8 bases remained unmatched. Looked up from germline, CDR1 is ENHRY and CDR2 is SYGVKD.